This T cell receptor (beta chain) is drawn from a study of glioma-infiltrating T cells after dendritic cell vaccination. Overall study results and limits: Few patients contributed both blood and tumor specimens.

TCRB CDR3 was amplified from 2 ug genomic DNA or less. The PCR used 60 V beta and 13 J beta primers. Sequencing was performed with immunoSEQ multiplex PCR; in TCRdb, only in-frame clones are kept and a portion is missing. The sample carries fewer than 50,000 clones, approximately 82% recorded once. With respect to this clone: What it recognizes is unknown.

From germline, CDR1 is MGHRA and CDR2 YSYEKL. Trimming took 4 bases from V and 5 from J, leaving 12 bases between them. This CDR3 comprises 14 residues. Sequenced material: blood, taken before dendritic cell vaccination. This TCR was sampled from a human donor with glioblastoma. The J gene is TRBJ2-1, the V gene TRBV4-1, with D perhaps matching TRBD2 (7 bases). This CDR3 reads CASSRPGGHNEQFF. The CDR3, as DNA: TGCGCCAGCAGCCGACCGGGGGGCCACAATGAGCAGTTCTTC.